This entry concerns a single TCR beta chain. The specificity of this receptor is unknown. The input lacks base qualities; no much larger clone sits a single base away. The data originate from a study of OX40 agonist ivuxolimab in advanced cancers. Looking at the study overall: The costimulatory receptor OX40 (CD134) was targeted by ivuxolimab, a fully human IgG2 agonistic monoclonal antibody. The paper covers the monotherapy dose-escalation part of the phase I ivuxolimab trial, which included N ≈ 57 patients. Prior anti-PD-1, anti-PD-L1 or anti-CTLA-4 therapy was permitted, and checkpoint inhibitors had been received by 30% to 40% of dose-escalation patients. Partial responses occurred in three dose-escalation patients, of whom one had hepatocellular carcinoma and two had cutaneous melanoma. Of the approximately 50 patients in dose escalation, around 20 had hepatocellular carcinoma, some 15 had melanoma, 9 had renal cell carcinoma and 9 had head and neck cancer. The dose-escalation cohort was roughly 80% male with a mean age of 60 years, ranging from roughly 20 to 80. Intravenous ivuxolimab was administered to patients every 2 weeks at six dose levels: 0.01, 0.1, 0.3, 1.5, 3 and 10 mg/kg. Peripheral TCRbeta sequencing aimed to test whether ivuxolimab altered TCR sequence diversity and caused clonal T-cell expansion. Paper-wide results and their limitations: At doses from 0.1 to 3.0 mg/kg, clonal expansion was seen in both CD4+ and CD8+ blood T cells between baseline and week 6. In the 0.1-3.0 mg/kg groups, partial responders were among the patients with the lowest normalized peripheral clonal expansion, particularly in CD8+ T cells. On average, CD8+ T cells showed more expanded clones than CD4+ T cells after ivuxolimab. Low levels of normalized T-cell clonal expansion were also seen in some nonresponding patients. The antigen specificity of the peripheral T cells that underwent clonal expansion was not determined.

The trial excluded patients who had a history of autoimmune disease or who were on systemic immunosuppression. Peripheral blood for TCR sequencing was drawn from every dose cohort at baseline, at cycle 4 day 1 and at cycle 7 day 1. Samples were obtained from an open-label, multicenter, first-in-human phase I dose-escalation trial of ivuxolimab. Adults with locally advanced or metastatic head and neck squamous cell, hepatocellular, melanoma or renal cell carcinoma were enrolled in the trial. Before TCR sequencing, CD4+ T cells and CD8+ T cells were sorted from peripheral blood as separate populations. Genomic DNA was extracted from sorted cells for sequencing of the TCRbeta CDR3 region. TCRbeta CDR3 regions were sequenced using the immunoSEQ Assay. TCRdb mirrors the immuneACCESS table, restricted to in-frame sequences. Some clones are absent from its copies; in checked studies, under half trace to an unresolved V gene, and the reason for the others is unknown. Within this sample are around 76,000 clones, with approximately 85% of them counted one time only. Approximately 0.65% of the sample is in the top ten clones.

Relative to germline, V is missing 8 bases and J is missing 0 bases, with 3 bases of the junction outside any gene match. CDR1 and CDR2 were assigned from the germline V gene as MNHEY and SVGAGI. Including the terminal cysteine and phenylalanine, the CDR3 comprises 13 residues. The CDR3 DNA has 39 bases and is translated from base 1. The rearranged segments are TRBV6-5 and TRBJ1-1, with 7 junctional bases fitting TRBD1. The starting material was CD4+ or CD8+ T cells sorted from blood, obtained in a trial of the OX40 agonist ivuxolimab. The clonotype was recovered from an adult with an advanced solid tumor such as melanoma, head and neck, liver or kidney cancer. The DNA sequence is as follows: TGTGCCAGCCGGGACAGTTTGAACACTGAAGCTTTCTTT. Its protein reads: CASRDSLNTEAFF.